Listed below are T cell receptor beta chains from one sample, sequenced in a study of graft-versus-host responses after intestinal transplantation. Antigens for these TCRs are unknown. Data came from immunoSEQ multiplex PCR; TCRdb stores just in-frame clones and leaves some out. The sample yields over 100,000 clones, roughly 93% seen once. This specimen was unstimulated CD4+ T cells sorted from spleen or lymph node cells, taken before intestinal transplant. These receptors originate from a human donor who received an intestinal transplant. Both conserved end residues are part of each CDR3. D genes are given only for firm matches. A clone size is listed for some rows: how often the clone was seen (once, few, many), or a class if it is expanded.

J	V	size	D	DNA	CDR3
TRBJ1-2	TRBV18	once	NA	TGTGCCAGCTCACCCCAGGACAGTAACTATGGCTACACCTTC	CASSPQDSNYGYTF
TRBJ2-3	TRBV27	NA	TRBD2	TGTGCCAGCAGTTTTGGGGGGACTAGCGGGAGATGGGGTTGGGGCACAGATACGCAGTATTTT	CASSFGGTSGRWGWGTDTQYF
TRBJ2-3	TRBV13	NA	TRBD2	TGTGCCAGCAGTAGAGACAGCGGGATGCTCACAGATACGCAGTATTTT	CASSRDSGMLTDTQYF
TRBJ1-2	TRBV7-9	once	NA	TGTGCCAGCAGCTTGAGCCCGGAGACCTTC	CASSLSPETF
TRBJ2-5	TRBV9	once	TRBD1	TGTGCCAGCAGCGTGGGACAGGGAGGGGAGACCCAGTACTTC	CASSVGQGGETQYF
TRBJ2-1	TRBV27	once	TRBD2	TGTGCCAGCAGAATACGAACAGGACTAGCTTTTAATGAGCAGTTCTTC	CASRIRTGLAFNEQFF
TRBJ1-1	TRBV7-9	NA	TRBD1	TGTGCCAGCAGCTTAGGTCAAGGACAGGGGTCAGGAGCTTTCTTT	CASSLGQGQGSGAFF
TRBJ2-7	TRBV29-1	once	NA	TGCAGCGTTGAAGATCGAGGCACATCCTACGAGCAGTACTTC	CSVEDRGTSYEQYF
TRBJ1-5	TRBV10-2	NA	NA	TGCGCCAGCATTGATCGCCCTAATCAGCCCCAGCATTTT	CASIDRPNQPQHF
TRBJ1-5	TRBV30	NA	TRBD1	TGTGCCTGGAGTTCAACAGGGGATCAGCCCCAGCATTTT	CAWSSTGDQPQHF
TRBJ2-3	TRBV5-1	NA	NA	TGCGCCAGCAGCTTGTTACTACGCACAGATACGCAGTATTTT	CASSLLLRTDTQYF
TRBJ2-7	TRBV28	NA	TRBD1	TGTGCCAGCAGAGGACAGGGGGTCTACGAGCAGTACTTC	CASRGQGVYEQYF
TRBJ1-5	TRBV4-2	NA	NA	TGTGCCAGCAGCCAAGACCTGGACAGTCGCCAGCCCCAGCATTTT	CASSQDLDSRQPQHF
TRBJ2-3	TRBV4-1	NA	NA	TGCGCCAGCAGCCAAGATACCAGGGGCAGGGATACGCAGTATTTT	CASSQDTRGRDTQYF
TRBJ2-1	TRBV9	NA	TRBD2	TGTGCCAGCAGCGTAGCCCCACTAGCGGGTTACTATGAGCAGTTCTTC	CASSVAPLAGYYEQFF
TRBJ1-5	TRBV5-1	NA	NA	TGCGCCAGCAGCTTGGGGGCAGGGCCCAATCAGCCCCAGCATTTT	CASSLGAGPNQPQHF
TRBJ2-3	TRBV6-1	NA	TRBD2	TGTGCCAGCAGTGAAGACGCTAGCGGGAGGGATGCAGATACGCAGTATTTT	CASSEDASGRDADTQYF
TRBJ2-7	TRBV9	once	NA	TGTGCCAGCAGCCCACACGAGTCGTTCTCCTACGAGCAGTACTTC	CASSPHESFSYEQYF
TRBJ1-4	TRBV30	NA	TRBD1	TGTGCCCAAGGACAGGGGTTAAATGAAAAACTGTTTTTT	CAQGQGLNEKLFF
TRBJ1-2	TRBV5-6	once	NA	TGTGCCAGCAGCTTGGTCGGATCTTTCTATGGCTACACCTTC	CASSLVGSFYGYTF
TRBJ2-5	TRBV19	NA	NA	TGTGCCAGTAGTATGGACGCGGGCCCTCAAGAGACCCAGTACTTC	CASSMDAGPQETQYF
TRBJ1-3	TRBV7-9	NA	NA	TGTGCCAGCACCCCCCAATCCGCCAGAGGAAACACCATATATTTT	CASTPQSARGNTIYF
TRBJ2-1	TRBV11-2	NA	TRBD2	TGTGCCAGCAGCTTCACAACTAGCGGGACTTTCAATGAGCAGTTCTTC	CASSFTTSGTFNEQFF
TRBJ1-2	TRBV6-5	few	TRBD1	TGTGCCAGCAGTCAACAGGGGAACTATGGCTACACCTTC	CASSQQGNYGYTF
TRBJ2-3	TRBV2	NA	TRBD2	TGTGCCAGCAGTGCCCCTCAGACTAGCGGGGCGAGGGATACGCAGTATTTT	CASSAPQTSGARDTQYF
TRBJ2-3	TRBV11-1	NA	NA	TGTGCCAGCAGCTTAGTCAGCGGATCGAGCACAGATACGCAGTATTTT	CASSLVSGSSTDTQYF
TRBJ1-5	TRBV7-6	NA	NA	TGTGCCAGCAGTCGTTACAGGGGCAATCAGCCCCAGCATTTT	CASSRYRGNQPQHF
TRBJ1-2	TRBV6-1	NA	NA	TGTGCCAGCAGGAAACAGGGAAGGGAAGACTATGGCTACACCTTC	CASRKQGREDYGYTF
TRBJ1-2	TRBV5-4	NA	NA	TGTGCCAGCAGCTTGGGCCAGCCTAACTATGGCTACACCTTC	CASSLGQPNYGYTF
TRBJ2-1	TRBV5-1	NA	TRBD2	TGCGCCAGCAGCCCTCTCCCTCTAGCGGGAGTGGTTGAGCAGTTCTTC	CASSPLPLAGVVEQFF
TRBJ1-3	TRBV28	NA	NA	TGTGCCAGCAGTCTTGGGGGCTCTGGAAACACCATATATTTT	CASSLGGSGNTIYF
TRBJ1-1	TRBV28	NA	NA	TGTGCCAGTTCTGCCCCGGTGGACAGTACGGGCACTGAAGCTTTCTTT	CASSAPVDSTGTEAFF
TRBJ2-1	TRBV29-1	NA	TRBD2	TGCAGCGTTGAACCACGGGGACGGGAGGGCCTAGGTGAGCAGTTCTTC	CSVEPRGREGLGEQFF
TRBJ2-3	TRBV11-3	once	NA	TGTGCCAGCAGCTCTGAGGGAGTAACAGATACGCAGTATTTT	CASSSEGVTDTQYF
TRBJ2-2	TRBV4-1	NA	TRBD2	TGCGCCAGCAGCCAAGATAGACTAGCTGCCGGGGAGCTGTTTTTT	CASSQDRLAAGELFF
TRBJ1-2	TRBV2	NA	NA	TGTGCCAGCGTAGGGCAGGGACGTGGCTACACCTTC	CASVGQGRGYTF
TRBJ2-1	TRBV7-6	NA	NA	TGTGCCAGCAGCTTAGGATCTTACAATGAGCAGTTCTTC	CASSLGSYNEQFF
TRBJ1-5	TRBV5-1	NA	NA	TGCGCCAGCAGCTTGGGGCTGCCTGACAATCAGCCCCAGCATTTT	CASSLGLPDNQPQHF
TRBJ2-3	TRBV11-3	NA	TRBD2	TGTGCCAGCAGTCATTGGGCTAGCGGGAGCACAGATACGCAGTATTTT	CASSHWASGSTDTQYF
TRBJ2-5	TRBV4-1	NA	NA	TGCGCCAGCAGCCAAGGCCTTCGAGTGGAAGAGACCCAGTACTTC	CASSQGLRVEETQYF
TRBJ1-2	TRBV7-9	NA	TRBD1	TGTGCCAGCAGAAAACCGGGACAGGGTGGAAGTACTAACTATGGCTACACCTTC	CASRKPGQGGSTNYGYTF
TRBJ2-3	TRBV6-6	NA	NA	TGTGCCAGCCTACTGGGTGGAGGGAACACAGATACGCAGTATTTT	CASLLGGGNTDTQYF
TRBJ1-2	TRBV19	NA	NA	TGTGCCAGTAGTCCACGGGACTATGGCTACACCTTC	CASSPRDYGYTF
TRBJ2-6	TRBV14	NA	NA	TGTGCCAGCAGCCCAAGCTCTGGGGCCAACGTCCTGACTTTC	CASSPSSGANVLTF
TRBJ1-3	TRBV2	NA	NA	TGTGCCAGCAGTCTACAGGGAAGGATTGGAAACACCATATATTTT	CASSLQGRIGNTIYF
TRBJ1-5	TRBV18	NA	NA	TGTGCCAGCTCACCACGGACGAATCAGCCCCAGCATTTT	CASSPRTNQPQHF
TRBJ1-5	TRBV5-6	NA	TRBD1	TGTGCCAGCAGCTTGGGAGGACAGGGGTTCAATCAGCCCCAGCATTTT	CASSLGGQGFNQPQHF
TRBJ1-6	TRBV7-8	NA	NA	TGTGCCAGCAGCCATAATTCACCCCTCCACTTT	CASSHNSPLHF
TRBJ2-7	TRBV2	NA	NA	TGTGCCAGCTGGAGAAACTACGAGCAGTACTTC	CASWRNYEQYF
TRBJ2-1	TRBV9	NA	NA	TGTGCCAGCAGCGCGGGATTGGAGGGCAGGCAAAGACTTAAGGGTGAGCAGTTCTTC	CASSAGLEGRQRLKGEQFF
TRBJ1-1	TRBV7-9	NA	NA	TGTGCCAGCAGCCTTAAAGGGCCGAACACTGAAGCTTTCTTT	CASSLKGPNTEAFF
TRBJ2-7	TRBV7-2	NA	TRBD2	TGTGCCAGCAGCAGACTAGCGGCCTACGAGCAGTACTTC	CASSRLAAYEQYF
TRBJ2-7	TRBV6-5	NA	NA	TGTGCCAGCAGTTTTAGTTTCCTCACCTACGAGCAGTACTTC	CASSFSFLTYEQYF
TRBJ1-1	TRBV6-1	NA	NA	TGTGCCAGCAGGGGGGGGATTAGTGGGACTGAAGCTTTCTTT	CASRGGISGTEAFF
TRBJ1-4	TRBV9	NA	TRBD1	TGTGCCAGCAGCGACCACAGGGGATTTGCAACTAATGAAAAACTGTTTTTT	CASSDHRGFATNEKLFF
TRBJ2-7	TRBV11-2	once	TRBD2	TGTGCCAGCAGTCCGAGGGGACTAGGAGCCTACGAGCAGTACTTC	CASSPRGLGAYEQYF